The 24 T cell receptor beta chains below all came from one sample that was sequenced in a study of T-cell reconstitution after alpha-beta-depleted transplantation in children. Using unique molecular identifiers, the investigators prepared the TCRbeta library. Using its own MiXCR run on the PCR reads, TCRdb lists one record per CDR3 protein. The sample shows roughly 340,000 distinct CDR3 sequences, 15% to 20% of them seen only once. This material consisted of PBMCs, mostly from graft donor cells, taken 360 days after TCRalphabeta/CD19-depleted stem cell transplant. The receptor set was obtained from a male patient aged 2 to 9 who had a stem cell transplant for acute lymphoblastic leukemia, so the T cells may come from the graft donor.

The rearrangement joins TRBV15 to TRBJ2-3; D not certain. CDR1 is LNHNV, CDR2 YYDKDF, per germline (reference sequence). The ends were cut back, 1 base at V and 2 bases at J, with 7 bases in the middle. The CDR3 is made up of 14 amino acids. In nucleotides, the CDR3 is TGTGCCACCAGCAGAGTAGACGTCACAGATACGCAGTATTTT. Its translation: CATSRVDVTDTQYF. Using reference TRBV15 and TRBJ2-3 for the parts outside the CDR3, the full variable domain is DAMVIQNPRYQVTQFGKPVTLSCSQTLNHNVMYWYQQKSSQAPKLLFHYYDKDFNNEADTPDNFQSRRPNTSFCFLDIRSPGLGDTAMYLCATSRVDVTDTQYFGPGTRLTVL.

This clonotype was picked up many times. The rearrangement links TRBV2 to TRBJ2-7; D assignment may be TRBD1 or TRBD2 (5 bases each). CDR3 length equals 17 residues. The V gene lost 4 bases and the J gene lost 3 bases, with 22 bases spanning the gap. The germline V gene has CDR1 SNHLY and CDR2 FYNNEI. The CDR3 protein is CASSGDGFGVGDYEQYF. The CDR3 nucleotides read TGTGCCAGCAGTGGGGACGGCTTTGGGGTTGGTGACTACGAGCAGTACTTC.

V usage is TRBV6-1 and J usage is TRBJ2-7; 12 bases map to TRBD1. After removal of 5 bases from V and 7 bases from J, the junction contained 3 bases not matched to a gene. Germline CDR1 reads MNHNS; CDR2 reads SASEGT. The CDR3 length is 13 residues. The CDR3 region has the DNA TGTGCCAGCAGTCGGGACAGGGGGCTTGAGCAGTACTTC. Protein: CASSRDRGLEQYF.

The chain combines TRBV6-1 with TRBJ2-6; D is ambiguous. V lost 7 bases and J 0 bases, leaving 7 bases between the germline ends. The length of the CDR3 is 14 residues. Germline V gives CDR1 MNHNS, CDR2 SASEGT. The CDR3 loop reads CASKASSGANVLTF. The CDR3 coding sequence is TGTGCCAGCAAGGCAAGCTCTGGGGCCAACGTCCTGACTTTC.

This clonotype appeared many times. The chain combines TRBV12-3 or TRBV12-4 with TRBJ2-7, with 7 bases matching TRBD1. J was trimmed by 1 base and V by 7 bases; bases with no gene match: 7. The CDR3 sequence is 14 residues long. The CDR3 sequence is CASTTGTVSYEQYF. CDR3 nucleotides: TGTGCCAGCACCACCGGGACAGTGTCCTACGAGCAGTACTTC.

This rearrangement joins TRBV20-1 to TRBJ2-7; 7 bases are a match to TRBD1. Losses at the gene ends were 1 base for V and 4 bases for J; bases not matched to a gene: 10. CDR1 and CDR2 from the germline V gene are DFQATT and SNEGSKA (reference sequence). The CDR3 spans 15 residues. In nucleotides, the CDR3 is TGCAGTGCTAGAGCCATGACAGGGTTAGGGTACGAGCAGTACTTC. Protein product: CSARAMTGLGYEQYF.

V is TRBV20-1 and J is TRBJ1-3; no definite D call. With 4 bases removed from V and 0 bases from J, the gap between germline ends came to 16 bases. CDR1 and CDR2 from the germline V gene are DFQATT and SNEGSKA (reference sequence). CDR3 length: 16 amino acids. The CDR3, as DNA: TGCAGTGCTATCCCGCACCTACCGAGCTCTGGAAACACCATATATTTT. It encodes CSAIPHLPSSGNTIYF.

This clonotype appeared a few times. The chain links TRBV4-1 to TRBJ2-7; 7 bases line up with TRBD1. Germline trimming cut 2 bases from V and 7 bases from J; bases unmatched to any gene: 11. The CDR3 totals 15 residues. The germline V gene has CDR1 MGHRA and CDR2 YSYEKL. CDR3 residues: CASSQSQGVIGEQYF. The CDR3 DNA reads TGCGCCAGCAGCCAATCGCAGGGGGTAATAGGGGAGCAGTACTTC.

The rearrangement links TRBV9 to TRBJ2-1; 13 nucleotides line up with TRBD2. The CDR3 loop spans 15 amino acids. CDR1 SGDLS and CDR2 YYNGEE come from the germline V gene. J lost 7 bases, V lost 4 bases, and 5 bases had no gene match. In DNA form, the CDR3 reads TGTGCCAGCAGCTCCCGGGGACTAGCGGGAAATGAGCAGTTCTTC. Protein: CASSSRGLAGNEQFF.

This clonotype was detected ten times or more. V is TRBV5-6 and J is TRBJ2-7, with 10 bases identical to TRBD1. Germline V gives CDR1 SGHDT, CDR2 YYEEEE. CDR3 length equals 15 residues. Trimming took 0 bases from V and 3 from J; bases not matched to a gene: 3. CDR3 sequence reads: CASSLARTGGYEQYF. The CDR3 DNA follows: TGTGCCAGCAGCTTGGCCCGGACAGGGGGCTACGAGCAGTACTTC.

This clonotype was counted a few times. The chain has TRBV4-3 and TRBJ2-6, with TRBD1 matching over 8 bases. The CDR3 runs to 17 residues. V shed 5 bases, J shed 1 base, and the junction held 7 bases outside the gene matches. Germline loops: CDR1 LGHNA, CDR2 YSLEER. The CDR3 nucleotides read TGCGCCAGCAGCAATGACAGGGGTTGGTCTGGGGCCAACGTCCTGACTTTC. It specifies CASSNDRGWSGANVLTF.

This clonotype occurred many times. Sequence at one end of the junction differs from germline and may be a read error. The V and J genes are TRBV4-3 and TRBJ2-2; tentatively, D is TRBD2 (5 bases). Germline V gene lookup returns CDR1 LGHNA and CDR2 YSLEER. The CDR3 has 15 residues. The chain's CDR3 is CASSQEARNTGELFF. The CDR3, as DNA: TGCGCCAGCAGCCAAGAAGCACGGAACACCGGGGAACTGTTTTTT.

This clonotype has only one observation. The chain uses TRBV7-8 and TRBJ2-4; 8 bases line up with TRBD2. J was trimmed by 2 bases and V by 5 bases; bases with no gene match: 11. The CDR3 is 17 residues long. Per the germline V gene, CDR1 is SGHVS and CDR2 is FQNEAQ. The CDR3 DNA sequence: TGTGCCAGCAGCCCACCCTTCGGGGGGGGCTCCAAAAACATTCAGTACTTC. It yields the protein CASSPPFGGGSKNIQYF.

This chain connects TRBV25-1 to TRBJ2-3; possibly TRBD2 for D (6 bases). Deletions cut 7 bases from V and 0 bases from J, with 14 bases between. Germline assignment: CDR1 MGHDK and CDR2 SYGVNS. The length of the CDR3 is 15 residues. The CDR3 nucleotides read TGTGCCAGCACTCCATTGGACTATAGCACAGATACGCAGTATTTT. Its protein is CASTPLDYSTDTQYF.

This clonotype was found a few times. The chain uses TRBV12-3 or TRBV12-4 and TRBJ1-2; TRBD1 matches 7 bases. Trimming removed 5 bases from V and 4 bases from J; junction bases left unmatched: 10. CDR3 length equals 15 residues. The CDR3 loop is CASSPPPTGSYGYTF. The CDR3 DNA reads TGTGCCAGCAGTCCCCCCCCGACAGGGTCCTATGGCTACACCTTC.

The chain couples TRBV20-1 to TRBJ2-1; 14 bases fit TRBD2. The CDR3 is 14 amino acids. CDR1 and CDR2 (germline): DFQATT, SNEGSKA (reference sequence). Unmatched junction bases numbered 4, after V lost 6 bases and J lost 6 bases. The CDR3 DNA reads TGCAGTGCGCCCGGGACTAGCGGGAGCAATGAGCAGTTCTTC. This encodes CSAPGTSGSNEQFF.

This clonotype has a count of ten or more. V usage is TRBV10-2 and J usage is TRBJ2-5; TRBD1 is a possible D gene (8 bases). The germline gives CDR1 WSHSY, CDR2 SAAADI. The V end was cut by 6 bases, the J end by 7 bases, with 21 bases between. The CDR3 has 15 residues. CDR3 coding DNA: TGCGCCAGCAGGCAACAGGGGGGAGGGTACGGGACCCAGTACTTC. Its protein product is CASRQQGGGYGTQYF.

The genes are TRBV5-1 and TRBJ2-1, with 9 bases matching TRBD2. The CDR3 loop spans 14 amino acids. The V segment lost 0 bases and the J segment 9 bases; nucleotides outside the gene matches: 4. Germline loops: CDR1 SGHRS, CDR2 YFSETQ. CDR3 bases: TGCGCCAGCAGCTTGGTAGTAGCGGGAGCTGAGCAGTTCTTC. It is translated as CASSLVVAGAEQFF.

This clonotype showed up many times. The CDR3 protein is CASSFISGNTIYF. The DNA of the CDR3 is TGTGCCAGCAGTTTTATCTCTGGAAACACCATATATTTT. V gene TRBV12-3 or TRBV12-4 combines with J gene TRBJ1-3; no definite D call. This CDR3 is built from 13 residues. V was pared by 3 bases and J by 0 bases, with 3 bases between.

The chain recombines TRBV7-2 with TRBJ2-7; possibly TRBD2 for D (5 bases). V was shortened by 2 bases and J by 0 bases, with 11 bases between the two germline ends. CDR1 is SGHTA and CDR2 is FQGNSA in the germline V gene. CDR3 length: 15 residues. The CDR3 region has the DNA TGTGCCAGCAGCTTATTTGAGCGGTCCTCCTACGAGCAGTACTTC. Its protein is CASSLFERSSYEQYF.

The rearrangement uses TRBV7-8 and TRBJ1-5, with a possible D match to TRBD1 (6 bases). Germline lookup yields CDR1 SGHVS and CDR2 FQNEAQ. The CDR3 consists of 15 residues. Between the trimmed V and J ends, which lost 5 bases and 6 bases, there was a span of 17 bases. Here the CDR3 reads CASSGQGVGGQPQHF. CDR3 DNA: TGTGCCAGCAGCGGACAAGGGGTAGGGGGTCAGCCCCAGCATTTT.

This clonotype was found a few times. V and J are TRBV27 and TRBJ2-5; 9 nucleotides match TRBD2. Trimming took 5 bases from V and 4 from J; bases not matched to a gene: 14. The CDR3 runs 17 residues. Per germline, CDR1 MNHEY and CDR2 SMNVEV (reference sequence). CDR3 nucleotide sequence: TGTGCCAGCAGTGAGTATATGATTAGCGGGAGAGGAGAGACCCAGTACTTC. Translating gives CASSEYMISGRGETQYF.

V usage is TRBV29-1 and J usage is TRBJ2-1, with 11 bases lining up with TRBD2. Germline values: CDR1 SQVTM, CDR2 ANQGSEA. V shed 3 bases and J 3 bases; nucleotides not matched to a gene: 7. This CDR3 comprises 16 residues. Here the CDR3 reads CSVDIGTSGLYNEQFF. The DNA of the CDR3 is TGCAGCGTTGATATTGGGACTAGCGGACTCTACAATGAGCAGTTCTTC.

With regard to this clonotype: A junction boundary mismatches the germline segment, possibly from a read error. This sequence joins TRBV5-6 and TRBJ2-1, with 11 positions matching TRBD2. The CDR3 runs to 17 residues. Germline V lookup: CDR1 SGHDT, CDR2 YYEEEE. For the CDR3, the DNA is TGTGCCAGGAGCTCCGGGACTAGCGGTATGATGGGCAATGAGCAGTTCTTC. Translated, it gives CARSSGTSGMMGNEQFF.